The entry that follows covers one TCR beta chain sequence. Trimming shortened V by 1 base and J by 5 bases, and 12 bases separated the two germline ends. Germline-derived CDR1 and CDR2 are LGHDT and YNNKEL (reference sequence). There are 14 residues in the CDR3. Original handling: Nucleated cell number was recorded as an estimate derived from reference gene primer amplification. The data were produced by immunoSEQ multiplex PCR, yet TCRdb's version contains in-frame clones alone and is incomplete. From that table come the V and J calls and clone size; the DNA was used to work out D and trimming. The sample includes around 100,000 clones, roughly nine tenths of them seen just once. The data originate from a study of blood T cell repertoires in COVID-19. Across the study: Italy, Spain and the United States were the sources of the convalescent and acute COVID-19 samples.

Sequences were obtained from peripheral blood. This TCR was recovered from a woman older than 75 with acute or convalescent COVID-19. The rearrangement uses TRBV3-1 (or the pseudogene TRBV3-2) and TRBJ2-7, with D unresolved. The CDR3 DNA follows: TGTGCCAGCAGCCAAGTGTCAGGAAGAGACGAGCAGTACTTC. Its translation: CASSQVSGRDEQYF.